These T cell receptor beta chains were read from a single sample in a study of high-grade serous ovarian cancer treatment subgroups. TCRdb's table, derived via immunoSEQ multiplex PCR, lists solely in-frame clones and lacks some. This table holds about 7,100 clones, almost 80% found once. The sequenced sample consisted of tumor tissue. The receptors were gathered from a human donor with high-grade serous ovarian cancer. Both conserved end residues are part of each CDR3. A D gene is named only where the DNA matches it firmly. The size field is filled for only some rows; it gives once, few, many or a size class.

j_call d_call v_call cdr3_length clone_size cdr3_aa cdr3_nt
TRBJ1-2 TRBD1 TRBV5-4 15 - CASSLGDRQGYGYTF TGTGCCAGCAGCTTGGGGGACAGGCAGGGCTATGGCTACACCTTC
TRBJ2-7 - TRBV5-1 15 - CASSLQTALSVEQYF TGCGCCAGCAGCTTGCAGACAGCCCTATCAGTAGAGCAGTACTTC
TRBJ1-2 - TRBV18 13 - CASSPGQDGGYTF TGTGCCAGCTCACCTGGGCAGGATGGAGGCTACACCTTC
TRBJ1-3 - TRBV6-5 15 few CASSYASASGNTIYF TGTGCCAGCAGTTACGCATCCGCCTCTGGAAACACCATATATTTT
TRBJ1-4 - TRBV18 15 few CASSPSWGGEEKLFF TGTGCCAGCTCACCATCCTGGGGTGGAGAAGAAAAACTGTTTTTT
TRBJ2-5 - TRBV19 15 once CASRPLWAAQETQYF TGTGCCAGTAGGCCTCTGTGGGCAGCGCAAGAGACCCAGTACTTC
TRBJ1-6 TRBD1 TRBV2 14 - CASSENRGYSPLHF TGTGCCAGCAGTGAGAACAGGGGATATTCACCCCTCCACTTT
TRBJ2-1 - TRBV6-5 13 once CASSYLGSNEQFF TGTGCCAGCAGTTACTTGGGGTCGAATGAGCAGTTCTTC
TRBJ2-1 TRBD2 TRBV4-1 16 - CASSQTTSGSYNEQFF TGCGCCAGCAGCCAGACGACTAGCGGCTCCTACAATGAGCAGTTCTTC
TRBJ2-5 TRBD2 TRBV15 16 - CATSRDSGGRTETQYF TGTGCCACCAGCAGAGATAGCGGGGGGCGAACTGAGACCCAGTACTTC
TRBJ2-7 - TRBV6-5 13 - CASTGVGTYEQYF TGTGCCAGCACCGGCGTGGGAACCTACGAGCAGTACTTC
TRBJ1-5 TRBD1 TRBV7-2 14 - CASSPRQGAQPQHF TGTGCCAGCAGCCCTCGACAGGGGGCTCAGCCCCAGCATTTT
TRBJ2-7 - TRBV7-6 14 - CASSLPEYRGKQYF TGTGCCAGCAGCTTACCAGAGTACCGGGGCAAGCAGTACTTC
TRBJ2-3 - TRBV19 15 - CASGTGTVSTDTQYF TGTGCCAGTGGAACCGGGACTGTTAGCACAGATACGCAGTATTTT
TRBJ1-2 TRBD1 TRBV6-1 13 - CASSDRGQYGYTF TGTGCCAGCAGTGACAGGGGGCAGTATGGCTACACCTTC
TRBJ1-6 TRBD1 TRBV5-1 18 - CASSLEGTGGAYNSPLHF TGCGCCAGCAGCTTGGAGGGGACAGGGGGCGCCTATAATTCACCCCTCCACTTT